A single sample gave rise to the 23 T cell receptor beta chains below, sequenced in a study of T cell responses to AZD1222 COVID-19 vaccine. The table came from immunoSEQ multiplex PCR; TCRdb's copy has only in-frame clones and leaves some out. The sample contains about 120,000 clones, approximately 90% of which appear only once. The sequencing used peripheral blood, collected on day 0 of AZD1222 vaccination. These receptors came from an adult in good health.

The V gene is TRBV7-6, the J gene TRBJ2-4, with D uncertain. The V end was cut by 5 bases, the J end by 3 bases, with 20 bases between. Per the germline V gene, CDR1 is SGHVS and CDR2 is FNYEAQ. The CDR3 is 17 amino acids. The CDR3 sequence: CASSPPSEPGGKNIQYF. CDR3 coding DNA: TGTGCCAGCAGCCCCCCCTCGGAACCCGGTGGCAAAAACATTCAGTACTTC. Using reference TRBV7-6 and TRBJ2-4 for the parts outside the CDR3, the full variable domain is GAGVSQSPRYKVTKRGQDVALRCDPISGHVSLYWYRQALGQGPEFLTYFNYEAQQDKSGLPNDRFSAERPEGSISTLTIQRTEQRDSAMYRCASSPPSEPGGKNIQYFGAGTRLSVL.

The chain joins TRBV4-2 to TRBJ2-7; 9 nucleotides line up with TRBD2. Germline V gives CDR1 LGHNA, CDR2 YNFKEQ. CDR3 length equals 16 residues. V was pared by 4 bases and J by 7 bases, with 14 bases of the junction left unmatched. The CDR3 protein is CASSLRRGRGDGEQYF. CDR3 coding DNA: TGTGCCAGCAGCCTTCGGCGCGGGAGGGGGGATGGTGAGCAGTACTTC.

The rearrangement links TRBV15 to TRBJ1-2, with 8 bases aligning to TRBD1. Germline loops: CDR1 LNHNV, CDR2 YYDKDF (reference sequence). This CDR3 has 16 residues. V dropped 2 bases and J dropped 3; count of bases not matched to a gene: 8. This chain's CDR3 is CATSRNLLQGDYGYTF. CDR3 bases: TGTGCCACCAGCAGAAATCTCCTACAGGGGGACTATGGCTACACCTTC.

In DNA form, the CDR3 reads TGTGCCAGCAGCTTAAATCGGGCGGGGGGCCCGAACCAAGAGACCCAGTACTTC. Residues: CASSLNRAGGPNQETQYF. The chain joins TRBV7-3 to TRBJ2-5, with 8 bases that match TRBD2. Germline-derived CDR1 and CDR2 are SGHTA and FQGTGA. The CDR3 extends over 18 amino acids. V was pared by 1 base and J by 0 bases, with 10 bases of the junction left unmatched.

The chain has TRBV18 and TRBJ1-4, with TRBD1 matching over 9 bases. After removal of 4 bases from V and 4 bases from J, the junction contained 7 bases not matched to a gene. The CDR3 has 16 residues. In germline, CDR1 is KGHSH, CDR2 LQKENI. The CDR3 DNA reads TGTGCCAGCTCACAGCGGACAGGGGCGGGTAATGAAAAACTGTTTTTT. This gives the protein CASSQRTGAGNEKLFF.

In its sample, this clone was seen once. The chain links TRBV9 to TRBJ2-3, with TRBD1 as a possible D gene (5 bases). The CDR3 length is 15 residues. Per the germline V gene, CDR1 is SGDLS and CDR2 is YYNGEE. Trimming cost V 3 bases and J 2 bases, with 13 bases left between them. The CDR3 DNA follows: TGTGCCAGCAGCGCAAGGGGCGGTTACACAGATACGCAGTATTTT. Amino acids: CASSARGGYTDTQYF.

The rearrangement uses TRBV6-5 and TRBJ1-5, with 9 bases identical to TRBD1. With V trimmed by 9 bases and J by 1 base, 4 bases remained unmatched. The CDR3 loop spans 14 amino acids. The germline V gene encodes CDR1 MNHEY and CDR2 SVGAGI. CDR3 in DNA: TGTGCCAGTGAACAGGGGGCGAGCAATCAGCCCCAGCATTTT. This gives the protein CASEQGASNQPQHF.

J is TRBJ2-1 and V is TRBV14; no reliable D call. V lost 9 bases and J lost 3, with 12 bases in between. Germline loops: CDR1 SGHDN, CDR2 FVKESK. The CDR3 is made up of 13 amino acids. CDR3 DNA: TGTGCCAGTGGCGCTCGAAACTACAATGAGCAGTTCTTC. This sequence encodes CASGARNYNEQFF.

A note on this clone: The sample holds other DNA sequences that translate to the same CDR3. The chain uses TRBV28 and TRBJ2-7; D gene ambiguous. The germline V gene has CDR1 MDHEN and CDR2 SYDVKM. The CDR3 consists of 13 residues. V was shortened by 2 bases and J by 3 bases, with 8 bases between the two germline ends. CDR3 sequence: CASSLGRGYEQYF. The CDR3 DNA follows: TGTGCCAGCAGTTTAGGCAGAGGCTACGAGCAGTACTTC.

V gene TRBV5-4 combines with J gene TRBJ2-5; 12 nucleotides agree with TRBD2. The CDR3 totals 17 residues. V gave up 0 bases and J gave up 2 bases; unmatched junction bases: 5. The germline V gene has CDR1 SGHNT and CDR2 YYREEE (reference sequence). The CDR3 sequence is CASSLAGGLAGQETQYF. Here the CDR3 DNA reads TGTGCCAGCAGCTTGGCCGGCGGACTAGCGGGGCAAGAGACCCAGTACTTC.

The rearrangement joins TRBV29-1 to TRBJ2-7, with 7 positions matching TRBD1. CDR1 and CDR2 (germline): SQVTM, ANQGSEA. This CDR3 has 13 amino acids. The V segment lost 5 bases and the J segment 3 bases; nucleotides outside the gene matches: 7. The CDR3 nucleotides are TGCAGCGTTTCGACAGGGATAGGCTACGAGCAGTACTTC. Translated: CSVSTGIGYEQYF.

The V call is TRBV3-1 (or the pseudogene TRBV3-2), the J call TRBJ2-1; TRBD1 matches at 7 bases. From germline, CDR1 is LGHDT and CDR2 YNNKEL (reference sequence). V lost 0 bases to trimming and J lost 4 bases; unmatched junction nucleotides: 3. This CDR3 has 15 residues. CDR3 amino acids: CASSQDGQEYNEQFF. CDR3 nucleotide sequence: TGTGCCAGCAGCCAAGACGGACAGGAGTACAATGAGCAGTTCTTC.

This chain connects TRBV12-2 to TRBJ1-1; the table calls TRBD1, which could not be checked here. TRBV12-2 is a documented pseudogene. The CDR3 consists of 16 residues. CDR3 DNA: TGTGCAAGTCGCTCGAGTCCGGGACAGATGAACACTGAAGCTTTCTTT. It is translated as CASRSSPGQMNTEAFF.

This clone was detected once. This CDR3 is CASSFEAQGWDTQYF. CDR3 nucleotide sequence: TGTGCCAGCAGTTTTGAAGCCCAAGGGTGGGATACGCAGTATTTT. This chain links TRBV27 with TRBJ2-3; D is unclear. The ends were cut back, 3 bases at V and 6 bases at J, with 16 bases in the middle. The CDR3 spans 15 residues. Germline CDR1 is MNHEY and CDR2 is SMNVEV (reference sequence).

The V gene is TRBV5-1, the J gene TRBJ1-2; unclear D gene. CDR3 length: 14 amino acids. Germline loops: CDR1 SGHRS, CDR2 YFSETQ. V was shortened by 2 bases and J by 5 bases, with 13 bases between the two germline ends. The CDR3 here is CASSLGGPGYGYTF. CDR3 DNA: TGCGCCAGCAGCTTAGGTGGTCCGGGATATGGCTACACCTTC.

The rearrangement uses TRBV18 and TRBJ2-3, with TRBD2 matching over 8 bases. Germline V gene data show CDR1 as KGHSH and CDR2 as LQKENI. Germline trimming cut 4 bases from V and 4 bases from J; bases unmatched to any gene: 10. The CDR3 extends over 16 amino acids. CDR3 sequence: CASSQGLVQGSDTQYF. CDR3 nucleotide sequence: TGTGCCAGCTCACAGGGACTAGTGCAGGGATCAGATACGCAGTATTTT.

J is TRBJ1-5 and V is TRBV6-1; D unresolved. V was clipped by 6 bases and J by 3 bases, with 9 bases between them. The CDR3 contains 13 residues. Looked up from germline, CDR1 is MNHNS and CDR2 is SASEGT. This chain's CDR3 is CASRRHHNQPQHF. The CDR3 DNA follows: TGTGCCAGCAGAAGACACCACAATCAGCCCCAGCATTTT.

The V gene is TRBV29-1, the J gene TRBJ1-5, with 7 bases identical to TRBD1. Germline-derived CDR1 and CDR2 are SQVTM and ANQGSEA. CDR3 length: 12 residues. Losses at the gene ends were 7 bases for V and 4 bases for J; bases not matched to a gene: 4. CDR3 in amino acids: CSAQTGNQPQHF. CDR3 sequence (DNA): TGCAGCGCACAGACAGGGAATCAGCCCCAGCATTTT. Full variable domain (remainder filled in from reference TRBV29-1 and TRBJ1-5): SAVISQKPSRDICQRGTSLTIQCQVDSQVTMMFWYRQQPGQSLTLIATANQGSEATYESGFVIDKFPISRPNLTFSTLTVSNMSPEDSSIYLCSAQTGNQPQHFGDGTRLSIL.

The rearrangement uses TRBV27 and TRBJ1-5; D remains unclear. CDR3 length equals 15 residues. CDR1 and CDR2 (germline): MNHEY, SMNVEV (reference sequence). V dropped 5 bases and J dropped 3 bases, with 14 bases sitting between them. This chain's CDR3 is CASSARGSYNQPQHF. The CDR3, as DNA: TGTGCCAGCAGTGCCCGGGGTAGCTACAATCAGCCCCAGCATTTT.

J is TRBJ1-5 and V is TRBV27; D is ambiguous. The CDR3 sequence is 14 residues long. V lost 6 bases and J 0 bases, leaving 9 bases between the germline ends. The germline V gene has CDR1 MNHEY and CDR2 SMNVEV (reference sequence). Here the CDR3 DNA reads TGTGCCAGCAGCGACACAACTAGCAATCAGCCCCAGCATTTT. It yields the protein CASSDTTSNQPQHF.

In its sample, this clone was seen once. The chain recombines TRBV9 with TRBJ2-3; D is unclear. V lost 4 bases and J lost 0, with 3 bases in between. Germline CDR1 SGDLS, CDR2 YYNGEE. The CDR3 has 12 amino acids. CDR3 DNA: TGTGCCAGCAGCCCAAGCACAGATACGCAGTATTTT. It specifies CASSPSTDTQYF.

The CDR3: CASSQATGPYGAFF. The CDR3, as DNA: TGTGCCAGCAGCCAAGCTACAGGCCCCTATGGAGCTTTCTTT. The gene calls are TRBV14 and TRBJ1-1, with a weak D call TRBD1 (5 bases). CDR3 length: 14 residues. V was pared by 1 base and J by 10 bases, with 16 bases between. Germline V gene lookup returns CDR1 SGHDN and CDR2 FVKESK.

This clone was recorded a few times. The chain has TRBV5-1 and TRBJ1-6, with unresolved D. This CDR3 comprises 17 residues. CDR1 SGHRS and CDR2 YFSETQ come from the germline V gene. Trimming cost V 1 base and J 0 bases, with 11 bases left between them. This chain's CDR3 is CASSLRPGSSYNSPLHF. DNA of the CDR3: TGCGCCAGCAGCTTGAGACCCGGGAGCTCCTATAATTCACCCCTCCACTTT.